One and the same sample provided the 9 T cell receptor beta chains below, sequenced in a study of cytomegalovirus exposure and HLA in healthy donors. Primers for the PCR totalled 60 Vbeta and 13 Jbeta. Sequencing used immunoSEQ multiplex PCR; TCRdb keeps in-frame clones, though not all of them. In the table there are around 120,000 clones, 75% to 90% of which are singletons. Sequences were obtained from PBMCs. Receptors originate from a female donor in good health and CMV-seropositive.

The V and J genes are TRBV2 and TRBJ1-5, with D possibly TRBD1 on 6 matching bases. The CDR3 has 15 residues. The V end was cut by 4 bases, the J end by 14 bases, with 24 bases between. Germline V lookup: CDR1 SNHLY, CDR2 FYNNEI. In nucleotides, the CDR3 is TGTGCCAGCAGTGGGGGGCCATCGACAGGCGAGAGGGAGCATTTT. Protein: CASSGGPSTGEREHF.

The V gene is TRBV9, the J gene TRBJ2-5; 9 bases line up with TRBD1. CDR1 and CDR2 (germline): SGDLS, YYNGEE. Trimming at V came to 3 bases and at J to 7 bases, leaving 10 bases not matched to a gene. The CDR3 runs to 15 residues. This CDR3 is CASSEGTGIFGTQYF. The CDR3 DNA reads as TGTGCCAGCAGCGAGGGGACAGGGATTTTTGGGACCCAGTACTTC.

The chain uses TRBV28 and TRBJ2-5; D is undetermined. The better agreement between TRBJ2-7 and the DNA end casts doubt on the J call. Germline assignment: CDR1 MDHEN and CDR2 SYDVKM. This CDR3 has 13 residues. CDR3 nucleotides: TGTGCCAGCAGTTTCAACTTCTTGGGCGAGCAGTACTTC. It yields the protein CASSFNFLGEQYF.

The genes are TRBV28 and TRBJ1-6, with D perhaps matching TRBD1 (5 bases). CDR3 size: 14 residues. Trimming removed 3 bases at V and 7 bases at J, with 10 bases between. Germline V gene lookup returns CDR1 MDHEN and CDR2 SYDVKM. The CDR3 loop is CASSLGGVNSPLHF. The CDR3 nucleotides read TGTGCCAGCAGTTTGGGAGGGGTAAATTCACCCCTCCACTTT.

The V and J genes are TRBV5-4 and TRBJ2-1; D not certain. V lost 0 bases and J 2 bases, leaving 6 bases between the germline ends. Germline V CDR1 and CDR2: SGHNT, YYREEE (reference sequence). The CDR3 covers 14 residues. The CDR3 protein is CASSLVGTYNEQFF. CDR3 sequence (DNA): TGTGCCAGCAGCTTGGTTGGCACCTACAATGAGCAGTTCTTC.

The chain couples TRBV28 to TRBJ1-1, with 8 positions matching TRBD1. The CDR3 runs 16 residues. In germline, CDR1 is MDHEN, CDR2 SYDVKM. The junction had 12 bases not matched to a gene; V was cut back by 4 bases and J by 5 bases. CDR3 sequence (DNA): TGTGCCAGCAGTTCAGTGGGTCAGGGGGCAGGAACTGAAGCTTTCTTT. As protein: CASSSVGQGAGTEAFF.

The rearrangement joins TRBV11-3 to TRBJ2-7, with a tentative D call TRBD1 (5 bases). The V gene's germline CDR1 is SGHNT and CDR2 YENEEA. V was pared by 5 bases and J by 4 bases, with 21 bases between. The CDR3 is 16 residues long. CDR3 DNA sequence: TGTGCCAGCAGCCCTCCCCGACAGATCAAGGTGTACGAGCAGTACTTC. Encoded protein: CASSPPRQIKVYEQYF. Together with reference TRBV11-3 and TRBJ2-7, the CDR3 gives the full variable domain: EAGVVQSPRYKIIEKKQPVAFWCNPISGHNTLYWYLQNLGQGPELLIRYENEEAVDDSQLPKDRFSAERLKGVDSTLKIQPAELGDSAVYLCASSPPRQIKVYEQYFGPGTRLTVT.

This chain uses TRBV5-7 with TRBJ1-5; TRBD1 matches 7 bases. TRBV5-7 is designated an ORF whose function remains uncertain. J was trimmed by 4 bases and V by 4 bases; bases with no gene match: 5. The CDR3 runs to 14 residues. CDR3 in amino acids: CASSGDSFNQPQHF. For the CDR3, the DNA is TGTGCCAGCAGCGGGGACAGCTTTAATCAGCCCCAGCATTTT.

V usage is TRBV6-5 and J usage is TRBJ1-6, with a possible D match to TRBD1 (5 bases). The CDR3 has 15 amino acids. Deletions cut 2 bases from V and 8 bases from J, with 13 bases between. CDR1 and CDR2 (germline): MNHEY, SVGAGI. CDR3 sequence reads: CASSYGTGGDSPLHF. As DNA, the CDR3 is TGTGCCAGCAGTTACGGAACAGGTGGGGATTCACCCCTCCACTTT.